The entry below describes one T cell receptor (beta chain). The data stem from a study of blood T cell repertoires in COVID-19. Study summary: Sources were T cells, B-cell-depleted T cells, or PBMCs; the material itself was cDNA or gDNA.

The CDR3 has 15 amino acids. Germline assignment: CDR1 SGHTA and CDR2 FQGTGA. The V segment lost 3 bases and the J segment 6 bases; nucleotides outside the gene matches: 5. The method was immunoSEQ multiplex PCR; TCRdb's version includes in-frame clones alone and lacks a portion of them. The profile shows about 240,000 clones, 70% to 90% of them singletons. The TCR comes from a woman in her 40s with acute COVID-19. Sample: PBMCs or T cells enriched from blood (not recorded which). The V call is TRBV7-3, the J call TRBJ2-1; TRBD2 matches at 10 bases. DNA for the CDR3: TGTGCCAGCAGCTTTACCGGGACTAGCGTCAATGAGCAGTTCTTC. The encoded protein is CASSFTGTSVNEQFF.